The sequence of this T cell receptor (beta chain) was determined in a study of cytomegalovirus exposure and HLA in healthy donors. The study's findings and limits: For most subjects, TCR beta sequences were reported to predict HLA-A and HLA-B alleles with accuracy. Association of a missense DCLRE1C variant with TCR beta V- and J-gene trimming was reported in a later analysis.

Likely unrecorded immune exposures existed in these nominally healthy donors. 60 Vbeta and 13 Jbeta primers were used in PCR. Assay used: immunoSEQ multiplex PCR; TCRdb lists only in-frame clones, some missing. In the table there are 140,000 or so clones, approximately 79% of which are singletons. On this clone: No antigen is known for it.

CDR1 and CDR2 from the germline V gene are SGHTA and FQGNSA. V lost 5 bases and J lost 2; bases outside the gene matches: 10. The CDR3 contains 18 residues. This chain links TRBV7-2 with TRBJ2-6, with TRBD1 matching over 9 bases. Sequencing was carried out using PBMCs. The sequence derives from a woman in her twenties or thirties in good health and CMV-seronegative. The CDR3 spells CASSPRTGAEAGANVLTF. DNA of the CDR3: TGTGCCAGCAGCCCAAGGACAGGGGCTGAAGCTGGGGCCAACGTCCTGACTTTC. Variable domain in full (rest from reference TRBV7-2 and TRBJ2-6): GAGVSQSPSNKVTEKGKDVELRCDPISGHTALYWYRQSLGQGLEFLIYFQGNSAPDKSGLPSDRFSAERTGGSVSTLTIQRTQQEDSAVYLCASSPRTGAEAGANVLTFGAGSRLTVL.